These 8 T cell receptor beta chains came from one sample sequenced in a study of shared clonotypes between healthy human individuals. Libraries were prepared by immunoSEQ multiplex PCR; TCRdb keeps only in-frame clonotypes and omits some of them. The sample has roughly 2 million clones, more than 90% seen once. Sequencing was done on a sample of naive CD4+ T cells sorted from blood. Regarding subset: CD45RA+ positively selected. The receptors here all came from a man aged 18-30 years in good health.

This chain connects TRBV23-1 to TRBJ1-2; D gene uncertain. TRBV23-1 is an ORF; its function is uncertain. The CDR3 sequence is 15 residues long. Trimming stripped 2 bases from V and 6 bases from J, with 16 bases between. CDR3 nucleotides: TGCGCCAGCAGTCAACTCGGACTCCTAAGGGATGGCTACACCTTC. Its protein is CASSQLGLLRDGYTF.

This chain's CDR3 is CASGIRQGRTEAFF. The CDR3 DNA reads as TGTGCTAGTGGTATCCGACAGGGGCGTACTGAAGCTTTCTTT. V gene TRBV12-5 combines with J gene TRBJ1-1, with 8 bases identical to TRBD1. V lost 5 bases, J lost 5 bases, and 7 bases stayed unmatched. Per the germline V gene, CDR1 is LGHNT and CDR2 is FRNRAP. The CDR3 length is 14 residues.

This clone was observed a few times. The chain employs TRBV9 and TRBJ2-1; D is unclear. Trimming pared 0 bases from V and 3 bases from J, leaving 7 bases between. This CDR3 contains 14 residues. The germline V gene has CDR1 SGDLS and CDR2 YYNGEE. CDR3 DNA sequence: TGTGCCAGCAGCGTAGCGCAGGACTACAATGAGCAGTTCTTC. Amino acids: CASSVAQDYNEQFF.

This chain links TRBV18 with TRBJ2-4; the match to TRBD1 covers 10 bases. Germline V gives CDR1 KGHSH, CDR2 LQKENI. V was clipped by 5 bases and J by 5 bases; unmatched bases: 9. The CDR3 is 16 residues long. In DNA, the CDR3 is TGTGCCAGCTCATCGATGACCGGGACAGGGGAAAACATTCAGTACTTC. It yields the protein CASSSMTGTGENIQYF.

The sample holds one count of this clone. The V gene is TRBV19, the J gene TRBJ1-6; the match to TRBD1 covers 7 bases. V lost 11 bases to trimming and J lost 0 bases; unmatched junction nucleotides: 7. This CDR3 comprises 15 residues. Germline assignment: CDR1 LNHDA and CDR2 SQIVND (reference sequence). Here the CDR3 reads CASGDSPSYNSPLHF. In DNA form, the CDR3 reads TGTGCCTCGGGGGACAGTCCCTCCTATAATTCACCCCTCCACTTT.

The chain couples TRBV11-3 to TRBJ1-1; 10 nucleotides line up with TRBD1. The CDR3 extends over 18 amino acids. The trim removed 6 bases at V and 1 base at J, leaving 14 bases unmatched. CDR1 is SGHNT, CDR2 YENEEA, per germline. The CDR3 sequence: CASSIFRDRGRRNTEAFF. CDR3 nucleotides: TGTGCCAGCAGTATTTTCCGGGACAGGGGTCGGCGGAACACTGAAGCTTTCTTT.

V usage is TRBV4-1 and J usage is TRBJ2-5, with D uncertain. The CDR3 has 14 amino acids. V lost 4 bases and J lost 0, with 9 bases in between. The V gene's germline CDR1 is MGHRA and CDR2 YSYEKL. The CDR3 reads CASSLYTNQETQYF. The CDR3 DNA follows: TGCGCCAGCAGCCTCTATACGAACCAAGAGACCCAGTACTTC.

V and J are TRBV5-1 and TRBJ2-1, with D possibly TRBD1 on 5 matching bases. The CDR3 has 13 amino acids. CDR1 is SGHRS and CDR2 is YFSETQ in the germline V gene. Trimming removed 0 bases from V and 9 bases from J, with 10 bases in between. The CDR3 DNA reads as TGCGCCAGCAGCTTGGGCAGGGTCAGTGAGCAGTTCTTC. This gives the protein CASSLGRVSEQFF. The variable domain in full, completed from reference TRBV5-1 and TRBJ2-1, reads KAGVTQTPRYLIKTRGQQVTLSCSPISGHRSVSWYQQTPGQGLQFLFEYFSETQRNKGNFPGRFSGRQFSNSRSEMNVSTLELGDSALYLCASSLGRVSEQFFGPGTRLTVL.